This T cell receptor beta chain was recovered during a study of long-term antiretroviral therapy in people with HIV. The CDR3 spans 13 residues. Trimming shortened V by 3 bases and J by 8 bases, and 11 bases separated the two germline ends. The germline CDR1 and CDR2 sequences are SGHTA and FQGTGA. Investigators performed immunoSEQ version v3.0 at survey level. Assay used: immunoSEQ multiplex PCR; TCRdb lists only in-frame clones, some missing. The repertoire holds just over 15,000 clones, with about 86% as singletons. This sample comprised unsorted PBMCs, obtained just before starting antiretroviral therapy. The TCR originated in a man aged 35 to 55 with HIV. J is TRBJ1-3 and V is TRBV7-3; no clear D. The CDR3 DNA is TGTGCCAGCAGCTTGGGCGTTGGGGACACCATATATTTT. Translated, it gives CASSLGVGDTIYF.